The 32 T cell receptor beta chains below were found in one sample sequenced in a study of blood T cell repertoires in COVID-19. The protocol was immunoSEQ multiplex PCR, while the TCRdb copy is restricted to in-frame clones and leaves out a portion. The sample yields under 250,000 clones, about 85% seen once. Sequencing was carried out using peripheral blood. Every receptor here comes from a young man with active or convalescent COVID-19.

The sample holds one count of this clone. The rearrangement uses TRBV10-3 and TRBJ1-1; weak D call: TRBD1 (5 bases). V lost 5 bases, J lost 0 bases, and 13 bases lay in between. The CDR3 loop spans 15 amino acids. Germline V gene sequence: CDR1 ENHRY, CDR2 SYGVKD. CDR3 sequence: CAISLGGVMNTEAFF. The CDR3 DNA reads as TGTGCCATCAGTCTCGGGGGAGTCATGAACACTGAAGCTTTCTTT.

This chain uses TRBV10-3 with TRBJ1-2; no clear D gene. Per the germline V gene, CDR1 is ENHRY and CDR2 is SYGVKD. This CDR3 has 12 residues. V shed 2 bases and J shed 6 bases, with 7 bases lying between them. CDR3 nucleotide sequence: TGTGCCATCAGTGAGGGAGGGAATGGCTACACCTTC. As protein: CAISEGGNGYTF.

This clone was counted a single time. This chain joins TRBV7-3 and TRBJ2-1; 10 nucleotides align to TRBD2. V shed 0 bases, J shed 6 bases, and the junction held 2 bases outside the gene matches. This CDR3 is 15 amino acids long. Germline V lookup: CDR1 SGHTA, CDR2 FQGTGA. The CDR3 loop is CASSLTLAGANEQFF. The CDR3 DNA reads TGTGCCAGCAGCTTAACCCTAGCGGGGGCCAATGAGCAGTTCTTC.

This rearrangement joins TRBV19 to TRBJ1-5; D perhaps matches TRBD1 (6 bases). V lost 5 bases and J lost 6, with 14 bases in between. The V gene's germline CDR1 is LNHDA and CDR2 SQIVND (reference sequence). The CDR3 has 14 residues. The CDR3 DNA sequence: TGTGCCAGTAGTGAAGGGACACTTTTTCAGCCCCAGCATTTT. It translates to CASSEGTLFQPQHF.

The chain has TRBV6-2 or TRBV6-3 and TRBJ2-1; TRBD2 agrees at 15 bases. Trimming removed 6 bases from V and 9 bases from J; junction bases left unmatched: 6. The CDR3 is 15 amino acids. CDR1 is MNHEY, CDR2 SVGEGT, per germline. The CDR3 loop reads CASSGLAGGQSEQFF. The DNA of the CDR3 is TGTGCCAGCAGCGGACTAGCGGGAGGGCAGAGTGAGCAGTTCTTC.

The chain carries TRBV19 and TRBJ1-1; tentatively, D is TRBD1 (5 bases). Germline CDR1 reads LNHDA; CDR2 reads SQIVND (reference sequence). V was clipped by 4 bases and J by 4 bases, with 16 bases between them. The CDR3 is made up of 15 amino acids. DNA of the CDR3: TGTGCCAGTAGTACCTACAGGAGCCCGACCACTGAAGCTTTCTTT. Amino acid sequence: CASSTYRSPTTEAFF. Drawing the rest from reference TRBV19 and TRBJ1-1, the complete variable domain is DGGITQSPKYLFRKEGQNVTLSCEQNLNHDAMYWYRQDPGQGLRLIYYSQIVNDFQKGDIAEGYSVSREKKESFPLTVTSAQKNPTAFYLCASSTYRSPTTEAFFGQGTRLTVV.

The V gene is TRBV11-2, the J gene TRBJ2-7, with 11 bases lining up with TRBD2. There are 15 residues in the CDR3. V was pared by 4 bases and J by 6 bases, with 8 bases of the junction left unmatched. Germline-derived CDR1 and CDR2 are SGHAT and FQNNGV. Here the CDR3 DNA reads TGTGCCAGCAGCTCATCCTACCTAGCGGGGGGCGAGCAGTACTTC. Residues: CASSSSYLAGGEQYF. The complete variable domain, with remaining parts taken from reference TRBV11-2 and TRBJ2-7, reads EAGVAQSPRYKIIEKRQSVAFWCNPISGHATLYWYQQILGQGPKLLIQFQNNGVVDDSQLPKDRFSAERLKGVDSTLKIQPAKLEDSAVYLCASSSSYLAGGEQYFGPGTRLTVT.

V gene TRBV11-2 combines with J gene TRBJ2-3; TRBD1 aligns across 8 bases. V gave up 1 base and J gave up 1 base; unmatched junction bases: 1. The CDR3 is 15 residues long. Germline V gives CDR1 SGHAT, CDR2 FQNNGV. The CDR3: CASSLGDRRTDTQYF. CDR3 bases: TGTGCCAGCAGCTTAGGGGACAGGCGCACAGATACGCAGTATTTT.

The chain carries TRBV10-3 and TRBJ2-7, with D perhaps matching TRBD2 (5 bases). CDR1 is ENHRY and CDR2 is SYGVKD in the germline V gene. This CDR3 region has 13 residues. V shed 5 bases and J shed 0 bases, with 8 bases lying between them. The CDR3 here is CAISLGDSYEQYF. Here the CDR3 DNA reads TGTGCCATCAGTCTGGGAGACTCCTACGAGCAGTACTTC.

The CDR3 bases are TGCGCCAGCAGCCAGAACCAGGGGGCCTCTGAAGCTTTCTTT. Its protein product is CASSQNQGASEAFF. The chain has TRBV4-3 and TRBJ1-1, with 8 bases identical to TRBD1. CDR1 and CDR2 from the germline V gene are LGHNA and YSLEER. The junction had 6 bases not matched to a gene; V was cut back by 3 bases and J by 6 bases. The CDR3 totals 14 residues.

V usage is TRBV5-1 and J usage is TRBJ2-2, with a weak D call TRBD1 (6 bases). Germline assignment: CDR1 SGHRS and CDR2 YFSETQ. The CDR3 spans 13 residues. Trimming cost V 6 bases and J 4 bases, with 10 bases left between them. This CDR3 reads CASTGARTGELFF. In nucleotides, the CDR3 is TGCGCCAGCACAGGGGCTCGCACCGGGGAGCTGTTTTTT.

This clone turned up a few times. CDR3 coding DNA: TGTGCCATCAGTGAGTCCGCGGGGGGCGCGGAGACCCAGTACTTC. Translating it yields CAISESAGGAETQYF. The V call is TRBV10-3, the J call TRBJ2-5; 8 bases fit TRBD2. Germline V gene sequence: CDR1 ENHRY, CDR2 SYGVKD. The length of the CDR3 is 15 residues. V lost 0 bases to trimming and J lost 5 bases; unmatched junction nucleotides: 5.

Comments on this clone: The sample holds other DNA sequences that translate to the same CDR3. The gene calls are TRBV7-8 and TRBJ1-5; tentatively, D is TRBD1 (5 bases). The germline V and J ends were trimmed by 1 base and 0 bases, with 10 bases remaining between them. The CDR3 loop spans 16 amino acids. The germline CDR1 and CDR2 sequences are SGHVS and FQNEAQ. In DNA, the CDR3 is TGTGCCAGCAGCTTAGACAGGCCCTATAGCAATCAGCCCCAGCATTTT. It is translated as CASSLDRPYSNQPQHF.

This chain connects TRBV12-3 or TRBV12-4 to TRBJ2-5; tentatively, D is TRBD2 (5 bases). V was trimmed by 5 bases and J by 2 bases, leaving 9 bases between them. This CDR3 contains 13 residues. The CDR3 DNA reads TGTGCCAGCAGTCTAGGGAGACAAGAGACCCAGTACTTC. Residues: CASSLGRQETQYF.

The chain recombines TRBV13 with TRBJ2-5, with a tentative D call TRBD1 (6 bases). Deletions cut 0 bases from V and 5 bases from J, with 10 bases between. The CDR3 has 14 residues. Germline V gene lookup returns CDR1 PRHDT and CDR2 FYEKMQ (reference sequence). CDR3 region: CASSLGQGFETQYF. The CDR3 DNA follows: TGTGCCAGCAGCTTAGGACAGGGCTTTGAGACCCAGTACTTC.

The J gene is TRBJ1-4, the V gene TRBV29-1, with 7 nucleotides matching TRBD1. This CDR3 region has 12 residues. With 4 bases clipped from V and 8 bases from J, the junction kept 4 bases outside the gene matches. Germline V gives CDR1 SQVTM, CDR2 ANQGSEA. The CDR3 spells CSVGQGLEKLFF. The DNA of the CDR3 is TGCAGCGTTGGACAGGGTCTCGAAAAACTGTTTTTT. Complete variable domain (other parts from reference TRBV29-1 and TRBJ1-4): SAVISQKPSRDICQRGTSLTIQCQVDSQVTMMFWYRQQPGQSLTLIATANQGSEATYESGFVIDKFPISRPNLTFSTLTVSNMSPEDSSIYLCSVGQGLEKLFFGSGTQLSVL.

This rearrangement joins TRBV6-5 to TRBJ2-1, with D perhaps matching TRBD1 (5 bases). CDR3 length: 12 amino acids. Germline V CDR1 and CDR2: MNHEY, SVGAGI. Trimming took off 3 bases at V and 8 bases at J, with 8 bases between the two ends. The CDR3 spells CASSYRGHEQFF. The CDR3 bases are TGTGCCAGCAGTTATAGGGGCCATGAGCAGTTCTTC.

The rearrangement uses TRBV7-8 and TRBJ1-1, with D perhaps TRBD1 (6 bases). The germline V gene has CDR1 SGHVS and CDR2 FQNEAQ. The ends were cut back, 7 bases at V and 0 bases at J, with 12 bases in the middle. The CDR3 covers 14 residues. The CDR3 region is CASTRTGMNTEAFF. The CDR3 region has the DNA TGTGCCAGCACCCGAACAGGGATGAACACTGAAGCTTTCTTT.

V is TRBV10-3 and J is TRBJ1-2; no definite D call. Germline V lookup: CDR1 ENHRY, CDR2 SYGVKD. CDR3 length: 15 amino acids. V lost 7 bases and J lost 3, with 18 bases in between. CDR3 sequence reads: CAINDLGMEDYGYTF. The CDR3 coding sequence is TGTGCCATCAATGATCTGGGGATGGAGGACTATGGCTACACCTTC.

The chain links TRBV11-3 to TRBJ2-2; TRBD2 aligns across 7 bases. V shed 3 bases, J shed 1 base, and the junction held 5 bases outside the gene matches. In germline, CDR1 is SGHNT, CDR2 YENEEA. The CDR3 loop spans 16 amino acids. The CDR3 nucleotides read TGTGCCAGCAGCTTGGGGGGGAGTAGGAACACCGGGGAGCTGTTTTTT. This codes for CASSLGGSRNTGELFF.

The rearrangement uses TRBV2 and TRBJ1-2, with D uncertain. V was trimmed by 4 bases and J by 8 bases, leaving 14 bases between them. Germline V lookup: CDR1 SNHLY, CDR2 FYNNEI. The CDR3 is 13 amino acids. The CDR3 spells CASSGSAVRGYTF. The DNA for the CDR3 is TGTGCCAGCAGTGGTTCGGCGGTGCGAGGCTACACCTTC.

This sequence joins TRBV30 and TRBJ2-1; TRBD1 matches at 9 bases. The V and J ends lost 0 bases and 5 bases, in that order; junction bases with no gene match: 8. Germline lookup yields CDR1 GTSNPN and CDR2 SVGIG (reference sequence). The CDR3 length is 16 residues. CDR3 in DNA: TGTGCCTGGAGTGTAAAGGGGACAGGGAAACACAATGAGCAGTTCTTC. This encodes CAWSVKGTGKHNEQFF.

This chain links TRBV19 with TRBJ2-1; maybe TRBD1 (6 bases). This CDR3 comprises 13 residues. Germline V gene sequence: CDR1 LNHDA, CDR2 SQIVND (reference sequence). V dropped 4 bases and J dropped 7 bases, with 11 bases sitting between them. The CDR3 loop is CASSNHRVNEQFF. CDR3 DNA: TGTGCCAGTAGTAACCACAGGGTAAATGAGCAGTTCTTC.

V gene TRBV4-3 combines with J gene TRBJ2-5; D unclear. V was pared by 1 base and J by 4 bases, with 7 bases between. This CDR3 is built from 13 residues. Germline-derived CDR1 and CDR2 are LGHNA and YSLEER. The CDR3 DNA is TGCGCCAGCAGCCAAGTCTTCGGAGAGACCCAGTACTTC. The encoded protein is CASSQVFGETQYF.

In its sample, this clone was seen once. One end of the junction does not line up with germline, which may come from a read error. The V and J genes are TRBV6-6 and TRBJ1-5, with 7 bases aligning to TRBD1. Germline loops: CDR1 MNHNY, CDR2 SVGAGI (reference sequence). The CDR3 runs 16 residues. CDR3 DNA: TGTGCCAGCAGTTTAAACAGGGGAAGGAGCAGTCAGCCCCAGCATTTT. Translating it yields CASSLNRGRSSQPQHF.

V and J are TRBV6-2 or TRBV6-3 and TRBJ1-1, with TRBD1 matching 7 bases. The CDR3 totals 15 residues. Losses at the gene ends were 5 bases for V and 3 bases for J; bases not matched to a gene: 9. The germline V gene encodes CDR1 MNHEY and CDR2 SVGEGT. DNA of the CDR3: TGTGCCAGCAGTGCTACGACAGGGCCGTACACTGAAGCTTTCTTT. The encoded protein is CASSATTGPYTEAFF.

The V and J genes are TRBV5-1 and TRBJ1-4; D gene unclear. Trimming shortened V by 0 bases and J by 10 bases, and 19 bases separated the two germline ends. The CDR3 covers 16 residues. The germline gives CDR1 SGHRS, CDR2 YFSETQ. CDR3 in amino acids: CASSLDPTGKLGKLFF. CDR3 nucleotide sequence: TGCGCCAGCAGCTTGGACCCCACGGGGAAGTTGGGAAAACTGTTTTTT.

V and J are TRBV4-3 and TRBJ2-1; possible D gene TRBD1, 5 bases. CDR3 length equals 17 residues. V was trimmed by 1 base and J by 4 bases, leaving 17 bases between them. Germline V gives CDR1 LGHNA, CDR2 YSLEER. CDR3 sequence reads: CASSQGVVIAGYNEQFF. The CDR3 DNA is TGCGCCAGCAGCCAAGGGGTCGTTATAGCAGGGTACAATGAGCAGTTCTTC.

V gene TRBV20-1 combines with J gene TRBJ2-1; no reliable D call. CDR3 length: 11 amino acids. Looked up from germline, CDR1 is DFQATT and CDR2 is SNEGSKA (reference sequence). Between the trimmed V and J ends, which lost 1 base and 5 bases, there was a span of 3 bases. The DNA of the CDR3 is TGCAGTGCTAGAGCCAACAATGAGCAGTTCTTC. Protein product: CSARANNEQFF.

The chain carries TRBV9 and TRBJ1-2; tentative D call: TRBD1 (6 bases). The CDR3 has 13 amino acids. Trimming cost V 4 bases and J 10 bases, with 17 bases left between them. The germline CDR1 and CDR2 sequences are SGDLS and YYNGEE. The CDR3 nucleotides read TGTGCCAGCAGCCCAACAGGGTCAAGTCTCTACACCTTC. Protein: CASSPTGSSLYTF.

The genes are TRBV18 and TRBJ2-3; 8 nucleotides match TRBD2. The V gene's germline CDR1 is KGHSH and CDR2 LQKENI. The length of the CDR3 is 18 residues. With V trimmed by 3 bases and J by 1 base, 12 bases remained unmatched. The DNA of the CDR3 is TGTGCCAGCTCACCCCTAACCGATAGCGGGAAGCGCACAGATACGCAGTATTTT. Its translation: CASSPLTDSGKRTDTQYF.

The CDR3: CASRNTGTKDEKLFF. The CDR3 nucleotides read TGCGCCAGCAGAAATACCGGGACAAAAGACGAAAAACTGTTTTTT. The chain couples TRBV4-3 to TRBJ1-4, with a tentative D call TRBD1 (6 bases). Trimming took off 6 bases at V and 8 bases at J, with 19 bases between the two ends. Germline CDR1 reads LGHNA; CDR2 reads YSLEER. The CDR3 covers 15 residues.